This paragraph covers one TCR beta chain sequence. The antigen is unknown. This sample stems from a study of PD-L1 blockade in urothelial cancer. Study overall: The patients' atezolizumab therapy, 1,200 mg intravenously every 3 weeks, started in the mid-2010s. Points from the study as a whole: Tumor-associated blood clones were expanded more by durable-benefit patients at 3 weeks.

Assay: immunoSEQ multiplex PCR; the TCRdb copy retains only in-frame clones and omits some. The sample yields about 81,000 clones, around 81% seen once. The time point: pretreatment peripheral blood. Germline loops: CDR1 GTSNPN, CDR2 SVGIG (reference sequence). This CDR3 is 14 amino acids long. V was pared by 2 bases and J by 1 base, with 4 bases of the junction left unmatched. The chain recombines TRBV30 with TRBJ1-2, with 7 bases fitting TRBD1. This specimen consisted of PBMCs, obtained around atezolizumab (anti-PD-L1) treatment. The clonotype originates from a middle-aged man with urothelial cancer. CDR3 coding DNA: TGTGCCTGGAGTAAGGACAGGCTTAACTATGGCTACACCTTC. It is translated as CAWSKDRLNYGYTF.